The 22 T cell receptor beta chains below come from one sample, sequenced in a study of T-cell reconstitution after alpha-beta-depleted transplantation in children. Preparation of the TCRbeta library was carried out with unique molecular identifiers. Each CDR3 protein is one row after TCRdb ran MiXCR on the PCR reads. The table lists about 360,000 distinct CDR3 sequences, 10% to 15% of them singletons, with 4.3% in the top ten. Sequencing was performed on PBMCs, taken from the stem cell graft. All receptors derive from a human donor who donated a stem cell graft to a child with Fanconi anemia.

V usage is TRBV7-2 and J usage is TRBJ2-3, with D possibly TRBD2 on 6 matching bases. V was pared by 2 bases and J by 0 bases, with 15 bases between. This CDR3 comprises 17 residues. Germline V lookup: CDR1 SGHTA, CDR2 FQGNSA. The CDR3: CASSLLLGAGSTDTQYF. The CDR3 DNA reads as TGTGCCAGCAGCTTACTACTTGGCGCGGGGAGCACAGATACGCAGTATTTT.

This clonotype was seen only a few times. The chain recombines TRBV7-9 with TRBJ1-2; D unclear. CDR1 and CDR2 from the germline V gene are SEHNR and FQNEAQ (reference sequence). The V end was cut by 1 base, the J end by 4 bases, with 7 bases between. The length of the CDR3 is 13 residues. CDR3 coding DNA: TGTGCCAGCAGCTTAGTCCCGAGCTATGGCTACACCTTC. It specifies CASSLVPSYGYTF.

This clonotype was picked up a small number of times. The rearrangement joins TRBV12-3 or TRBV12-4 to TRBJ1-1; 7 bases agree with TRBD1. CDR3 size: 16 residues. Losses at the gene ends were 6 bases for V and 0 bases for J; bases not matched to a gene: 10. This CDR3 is CASSGQAITMNTEAFF. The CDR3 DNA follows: TGTGCCAGCAGCGGACAGGCAATCACCATGAACACTGAAGCTTTCTTT.

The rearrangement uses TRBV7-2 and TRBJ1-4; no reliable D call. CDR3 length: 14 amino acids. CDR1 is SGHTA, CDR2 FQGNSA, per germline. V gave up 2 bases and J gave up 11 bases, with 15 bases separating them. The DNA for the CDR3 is TGTGCCAGCAGCTTATCTTCACGGACGGGGAAACTGTTTTTT. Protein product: CASSLSSRTGKLFF.

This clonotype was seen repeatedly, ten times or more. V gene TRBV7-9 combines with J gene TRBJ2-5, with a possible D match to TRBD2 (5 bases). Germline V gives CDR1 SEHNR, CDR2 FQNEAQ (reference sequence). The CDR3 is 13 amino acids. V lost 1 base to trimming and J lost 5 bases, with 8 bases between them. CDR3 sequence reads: CASSLGLLETQYF. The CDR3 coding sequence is TGTGCCAGCAGCTTAGGACTACTCGAGACCCAGTACTTC.

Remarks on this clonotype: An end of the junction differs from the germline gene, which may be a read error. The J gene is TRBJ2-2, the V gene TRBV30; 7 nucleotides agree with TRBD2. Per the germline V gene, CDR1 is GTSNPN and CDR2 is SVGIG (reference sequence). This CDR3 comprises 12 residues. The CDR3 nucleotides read TGTGCCTGGACAGGGTACAGCGGGGAGCCGTTTTTT. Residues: CAWTGYSGEPFF.

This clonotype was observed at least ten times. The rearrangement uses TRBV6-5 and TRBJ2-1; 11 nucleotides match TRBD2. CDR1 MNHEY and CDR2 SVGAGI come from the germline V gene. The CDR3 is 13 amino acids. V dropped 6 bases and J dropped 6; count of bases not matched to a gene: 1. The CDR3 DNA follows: TGTGCCAGCAGGGGACTAGCGGCCAATGAGCAGTTCTTC. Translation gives CASRGLAANEQFF.

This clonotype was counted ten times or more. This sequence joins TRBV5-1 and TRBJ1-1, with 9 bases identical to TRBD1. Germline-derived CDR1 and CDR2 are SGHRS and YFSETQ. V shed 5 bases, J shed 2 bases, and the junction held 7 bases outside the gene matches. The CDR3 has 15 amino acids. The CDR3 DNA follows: TGCGCCAGCAGGCCTACTACAGGGGGCAACACTGAAGCTTTCTTT. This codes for CASRPTTGGNTEAFF.

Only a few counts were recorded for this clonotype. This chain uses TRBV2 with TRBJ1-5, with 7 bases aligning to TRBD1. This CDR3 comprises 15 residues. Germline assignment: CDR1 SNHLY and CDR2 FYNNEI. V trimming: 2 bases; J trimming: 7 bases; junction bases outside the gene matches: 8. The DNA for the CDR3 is TGTGCCAGCAGTGAATATAGACAGGGAGGCCAGCCCCAGCATTTT. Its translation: CASSEYRQGGQPQHF.

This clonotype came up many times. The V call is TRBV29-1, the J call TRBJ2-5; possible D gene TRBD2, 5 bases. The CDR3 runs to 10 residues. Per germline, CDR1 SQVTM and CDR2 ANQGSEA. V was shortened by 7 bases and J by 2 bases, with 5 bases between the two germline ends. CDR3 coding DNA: TGCAGCGGAGGGCAAGAGACCCAGTACTTC. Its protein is CSGGQETQYF. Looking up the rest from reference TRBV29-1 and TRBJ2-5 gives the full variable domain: SAVISQKPSRDICQRGTSLTIQCQVDSQVTMMFWYRQQPGQSLTLIATANQGSEATYESGFVIDKFPISRPNLTFSTLTVSNMSPEDSSIYLCSGGQETQYFGPGTRLLVL.

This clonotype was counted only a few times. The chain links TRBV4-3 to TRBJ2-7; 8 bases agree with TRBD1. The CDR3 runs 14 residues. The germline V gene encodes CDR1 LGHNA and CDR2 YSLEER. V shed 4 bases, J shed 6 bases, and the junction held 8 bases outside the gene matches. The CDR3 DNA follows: TGCGCCAGCAGCCCATGGACAGGGTCCCTCGAGCAGTACTTC. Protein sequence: CASSPWTGSLEQYF.

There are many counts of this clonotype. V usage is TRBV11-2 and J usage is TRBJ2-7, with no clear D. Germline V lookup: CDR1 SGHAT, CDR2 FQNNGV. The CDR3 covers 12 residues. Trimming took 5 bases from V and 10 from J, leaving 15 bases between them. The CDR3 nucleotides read TGTGCCAGCAGCCCAGGCCCTCCTACTCAGTACTTC. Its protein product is CASSPGPPTQYF.

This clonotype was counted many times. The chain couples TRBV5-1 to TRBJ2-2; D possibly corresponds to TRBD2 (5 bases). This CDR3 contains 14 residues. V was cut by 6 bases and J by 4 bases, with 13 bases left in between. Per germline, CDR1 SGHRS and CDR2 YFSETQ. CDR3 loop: CASTTIGSTGELFF. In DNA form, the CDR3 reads TGCGCCAGCACTACCATAGGGAGCACCGGGGAGCTGTTTTTT. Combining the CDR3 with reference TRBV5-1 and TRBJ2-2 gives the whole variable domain KAGVTQTPRYLIKTRGQQVTLSCSPISGHRSVSWYQQTPGQGLQFLFEYFSETQRNKGNFPGRFSGRQFSNSRSEMNVSTLELGDSALYLCASTTIGSTGELFFGEGSRLTVL.

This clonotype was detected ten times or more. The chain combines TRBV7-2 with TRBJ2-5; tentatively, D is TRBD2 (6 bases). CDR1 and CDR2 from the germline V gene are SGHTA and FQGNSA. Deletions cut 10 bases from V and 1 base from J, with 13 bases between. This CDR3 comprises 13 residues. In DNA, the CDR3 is TGTGCCACCTCGGGGAGGATCCAAGAGACCCAGTACTTC. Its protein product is CATSGRIQETQYF.

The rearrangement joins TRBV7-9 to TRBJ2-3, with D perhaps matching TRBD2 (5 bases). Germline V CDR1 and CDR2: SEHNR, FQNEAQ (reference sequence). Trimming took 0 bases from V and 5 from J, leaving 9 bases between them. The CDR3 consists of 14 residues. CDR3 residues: CASSLAEVGDTQYF. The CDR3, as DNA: TGTGCCAGCAGCTTAGCGGAGGTGGGAGATACGCAGTATTTT. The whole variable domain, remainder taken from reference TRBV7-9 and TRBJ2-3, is DTGVSQNPRHKITKRGQNVTFRCDPISEHNRLYWYRQTLGQGPEFLTYFQNEAQLEKSRLLSDRFSAERPKGSFSTLEIQRTEQGDSAMYLCASSLAEVGDTQYFGPGTRLTVL.

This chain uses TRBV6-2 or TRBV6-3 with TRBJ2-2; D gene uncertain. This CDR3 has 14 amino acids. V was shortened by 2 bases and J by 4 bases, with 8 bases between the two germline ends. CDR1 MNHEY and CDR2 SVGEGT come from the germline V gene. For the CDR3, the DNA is TGTGCCAGCAGTTACCGGCTCCCCACCGGGGAGCTGTTTTTT. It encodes CASSYRLPTGELFF.

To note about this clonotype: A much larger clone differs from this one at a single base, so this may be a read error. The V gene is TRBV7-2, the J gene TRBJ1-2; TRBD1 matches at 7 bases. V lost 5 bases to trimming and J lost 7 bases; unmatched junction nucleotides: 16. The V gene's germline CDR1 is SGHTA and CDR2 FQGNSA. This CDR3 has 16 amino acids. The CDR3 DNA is TGTGCCAGCAGCCAGATCTCTTGGACAGGAGACACTGGCTACACCTTC. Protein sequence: CASSQISWTGDTGYTF.

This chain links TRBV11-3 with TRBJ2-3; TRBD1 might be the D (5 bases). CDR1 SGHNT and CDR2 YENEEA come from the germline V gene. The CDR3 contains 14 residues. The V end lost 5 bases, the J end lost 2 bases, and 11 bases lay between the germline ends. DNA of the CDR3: TGTGCCAGCAGCCGTGGGGCAGTCACAGATACGCAGTATTTT. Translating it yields CASSRGAVTDTQYF.

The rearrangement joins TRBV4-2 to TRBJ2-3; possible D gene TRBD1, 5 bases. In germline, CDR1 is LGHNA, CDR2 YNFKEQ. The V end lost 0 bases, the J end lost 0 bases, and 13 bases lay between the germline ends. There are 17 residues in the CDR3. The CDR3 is CASSQEDLGRSTDTQYF. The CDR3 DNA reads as TGTGCCAGCAGCCAAGAGGATCTGGGGCGAAGCACAGATACGCAGTATTTT.

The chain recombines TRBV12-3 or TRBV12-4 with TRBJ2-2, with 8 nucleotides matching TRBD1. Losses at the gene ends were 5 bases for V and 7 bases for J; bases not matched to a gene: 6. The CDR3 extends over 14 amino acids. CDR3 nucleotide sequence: TGTGCCAGCAGTCGCCAGGGGGCCGGCGGGGAGCTGTTTTTT. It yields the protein CASSRQGAGGELFF.

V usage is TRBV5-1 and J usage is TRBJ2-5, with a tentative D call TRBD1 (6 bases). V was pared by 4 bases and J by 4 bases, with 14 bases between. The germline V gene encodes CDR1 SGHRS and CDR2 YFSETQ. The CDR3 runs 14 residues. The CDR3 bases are TGCGCCAGCAGCCCAGGGACACCCGTAGAGACCCAGTACTTC. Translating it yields CASSPGTPVETQYF.

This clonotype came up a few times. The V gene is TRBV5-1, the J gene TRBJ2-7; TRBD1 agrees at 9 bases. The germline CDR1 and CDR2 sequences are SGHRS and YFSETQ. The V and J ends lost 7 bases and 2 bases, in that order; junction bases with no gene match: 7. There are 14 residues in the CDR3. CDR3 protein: CASGGQGGAYEQYF. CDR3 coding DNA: TGCGCCAGCGGGGGACAGGGTGGGGCCTACGAGCAGTACTTC.